This is a list of T cell receptor beta chains from one sample in a study of OX40 agonist ivuxolimab in advanced cancers. Measured with immunoSEQ multiplex PCR; TCRdb has only the in-frame clones, and not every one. The data contain about 70,000 clones, 88% of them singletons. The specimen was CD4+ or CD8+ T cells sorted from blood, collected in a trial of the OX40 agonist ivuxolimab. The receptors here all came from an adult with an advanced solid tumor such as melanoma, head and neck, liver or kidney cancer. CDR3s include the opening cysteine and the closing phenylalanine or tryptophan. The D gene is left open where the match is weak.

v_gene: TRBV7-2; j_gene: TRBJ1-2; d_gene: NA; CDR3aa: CASSIHREVGYTF
v_gene: TRBV7-9; j_gene: TRBJ1-1; d_gene: NA; CDR3aa: CTSSLQGPEAFF
v_gene: TRBV6-1; j_gene: TRBJ1-3; d_gene: NA; CDR3aa: CASTPGRFSGNTIYF
v_gene: TRBV6-6; j_gene: TRBJ1-2; d_gene: TRBD1; CDR3aa: CASIAGTGSRGYTF
v_gene: TRBV28; j_gene: TRBJ2-1; d_gene: NA; CDR3aa: CASITTYNEQFF
v_gene: TRBV7-8; j_gene: TRBJ1-2; d_gene: NA; CDR3aa: CASSPERGYTGYTF
v_gene: TRBV2; j_gene: TRBJ2-3; d_gene: TRBD2; CDR3aa: CASSGGRGGLDTQYF
v_gene: TRBV5-1; j_gene: TRBJ2-5; d_gene: NA; CDR3aa: CASSLSGEETQYF
v_gene: TRBV27; j_gene: TRBJ2-1; d_gene: TRBD2; CDR3aa: CASSPGGDGQFF
v_gene: TRBV6-1; j_gene: TRBJ1-1; d_gene: NA; CDR3aa: CASRFREVEAFF
v_gene: TRBV5-1; j_gene: TRBJ2-1; d_gene: NA; CDR3aa: CASSLVRVDEQFF
v_gene: TRBV7-2; j_gene: TRBJ1-6; d_gene: NA; CDR3aa: CASSLKLGMGSPLHF
v_gene: TRBV7-2; j_gene: TRBJ2-3; d_gene: TRBD1; CDR3aa: CASSSGQGAIGTQYF
v_gene: TRBV5-6; j_gene: TRBJ2-7; d_gene: NA; CDR3aa: CASSLGHSYEQYF
v_gene: TRBV7-2; j_gene: TRBJ2-5; d_gene: NA; CDR3aa: CASSWGLQETQYF
v_gene: TRBV5-6; j_gene: TRBJ2-2; d_gene: NA; CDR3aa: CASSLAVRGNTGELFF
v_gene: TRBV19; j_gene: TRBJ2-7; d_gene: TRBD1; CDR3aa: CASSMGQGKPFYEQYF
v_gene: TRBV5-4; j_gene: TRBJ1-4; d_gene: NA; CDR3aa: CASSTNNAGRLFF
v_gene: TRBV5-1; j_gene: TRBJ1-2; d_gene: TRBD1; CDR3aa: CASSLEGASGYTF
v_gene: TRBV2; j_gene: TRBJ2-7; d_gene: NA; CDR3aa: CASSEAGHMNEQYF
v_gene: TRBV28; j_gene: TRBJ1-1; d_gene: TRBD1; CDR3aa: CASSLNQGARGTEAFF
v_gene: TRBV7-3; j_gene: TRBJ2-1; d_gene: TRBD1; CDR3aa: CASSLLGQGTEQFF
v_gene: TRBV19; j_gene: TRBJ2-6; d_gene: NA; CDR3aa: CASRRLEGSGANVLTF
v_gene: TRBV7-2; j_gene: TRBJ2-3; d_gene: TRBD2; CDR3aa: CASSLAGGTDTQYF
v_gene: TRBV7-2; j_gene: TRBJ2-7; d_gene: NA; CDR3aa: CASSLVVSSYEQYF
v_gene: TRBV7-9; j_gene: TRBJ2-2; d_gene: NA; CDR3aa: CASSPGLGVWTGELFF
v_gene: TRBV10-1; j_gene: TRBJ1-6; d_gene: NA; CDR3aa: CASGSPPPLHF
v_gene: TRBV19; j_gene: TRBJ2-1; d_gene: TRBD2; CDR3aa: CASSPRLAGGSNEQFF
v_gene: TRBV2; j_gene: TRBJ2-3; d_gene: NA; CDR3aa: CASRMDSSSTDTQYF
v_gene: TRBV27; j_gene: TRBJ2-1; d_gene: TRBD1; CDR3aa: CASRPGQGEGEQFF
v_gene: TRBV25-1; j_gene: TRBJ2-3; d_gene: TRBD1; CDR3aa: CASSEGTGDFTDTQYF
v_gene: TRBV6-1; j_gene: TRBJ1-1; d_gene: NA; CDR3aa: CASSENARNTEAFF
v_gene: TRBV25-1; j_gene: TRBJ2-1; d_gene: NA; CDR3aa: CASTKGPNNEQFF
v_gene: TRBV5-5; j_gene: TRBJ1-6; d_gene: NA; CDR3aa: CASSPLMAYNSPLHF
v_gene: TRBV7-9; j_gene: TRBJ2-7; d_gene: NA; CDR3aa: CASSHYYEQYF
v_gene: TRBV6-6; j_gene: TRBJ2-2; d_gene: NA; CDR3aa: CASSPHNTGELFF
v_gene: TRBV25-1; j_gene: TRBJ1-1; d_gene: NA; CDR3aa: CASNRGGYMNTEAFF
v_gene: TRBV18; j_gene: TRBJ1-1; d_gene: NA; CDR3aa: CASSLEGGGTEAFF
v_gene: TRBV29-1; j_gene: TRBJ1-1; d_gene: NA; CDR3aa: CSGQAGGGTEAFF
v_gene: TRBV7-3; j_gene: TRBJ1-2; d_gene: NA; CDR3aa: CASSSSGTDNYGYTF
v_gene: TRBV5-1; j_gene: TRBJ1-4; d_gene: NA; CDR3aa: CASATRPLGEKLFF
v_gene: TRBV19; j_gene: TRBJ1-5; d_gene: NA; CDR3aa: CASSITNRGNQPQHF
v_gene: TRBV6-5; j_gene: TRBJ2-7; d_gene: TRBD2; CDR3aa: CASSYLGLAGYEQYF
v_gene: TRBV18; j_gene: TRBJ1-2; d_gene: NA; CDR3aa: CASSSGDRVWARGYTF
v_gene: TRBV27; j_gene: TRBJ1-1; d_gene: TRBD1; CDR3aa: CASSLGGLRGRVVEAFF
v_gene: TRBV6-1; j_gene: TRBJ1-1; d_gene: NA; CDR3aa: CASSEGGGFEAFF
v_gene: TRBV5-5; j_gene: TRBJ2-1; d_gene: NA; CDR3aa: CASSLPTSHNEQFF
v_gene: TRBV4-3; j_gene: TRBJ2-7; d_gene: NA; CDR3aa: CASSQVVGQAYEQYF
v_gene: TRBV2; j_gene: TRBJ2-5; d_gene: TRBD2; CDR3aa: CASSPTSGTSGETQYF
v_gene: TRBV28; j_gene: TRBJ1-6; d_gene: NA; CDR3aa: CASSLTGRRTYNSPLHF
v_gene: TRBV6-1; j_gene: TRBJ2-5; d_gene: NA; CDR3aa: CASSSQFGIQETQYF
v_gene: TRBV27; j_gene: TRBJ2-5; d_gene: NA; CDR3aa: CASTPVKVQETQYF
v_gene: TRBV5-1; j_gene: TRBJ2-4; d_gene: TRBD1; CDR3aa: CASSSGTGVIAKNIQYF
v_gene: TRBV6-6; j_gene: TRBJ2-3; d_gene: TRBD1; CDR3aa: CASRPQGASTDTQYF
v_gene: TRBV10-2; j_gene: TRBJ2-5; d_gene: NA; CDR3aa: CASSEVGQETQYF
v_gene: TRBV5-1; j_gene: TRBJ2-5; d_gene: TRBD2; CDR3aa: CASSPGTSGAMYQETQYF
v_gene: TRBV7-8; j_gene: TRBJ2-5; d_gene: TRBD2; CDR3aa: CASSLGPGGQETQYF
v_gene: TRBV27; j_gene: TRBJ2-7; d_gene: NA; CDR3aa: CASSPRDNTYEQYF
v_gene: TRBV7-9; j_gene: TRBJ2-1; d_gene: NA; CDR3aa: CASSSQENEQFF
v_gene: TRBV30; j_gene: TRBJ2-4; d_gene: NA; CDR3aa: CAWRRGRVAKNIQYF